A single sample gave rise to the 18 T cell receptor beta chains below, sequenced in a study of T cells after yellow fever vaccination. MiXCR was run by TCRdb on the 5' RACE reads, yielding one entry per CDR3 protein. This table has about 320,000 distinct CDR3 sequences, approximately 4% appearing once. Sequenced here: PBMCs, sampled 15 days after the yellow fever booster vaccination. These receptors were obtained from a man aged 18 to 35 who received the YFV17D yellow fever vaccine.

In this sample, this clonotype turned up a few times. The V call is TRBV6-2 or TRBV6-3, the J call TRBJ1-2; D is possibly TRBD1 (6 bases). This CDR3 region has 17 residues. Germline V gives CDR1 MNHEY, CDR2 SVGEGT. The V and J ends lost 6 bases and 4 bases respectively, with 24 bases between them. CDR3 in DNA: TGTGCCAGCAGACGCGGGGCAAACAGGGCCATCCTCTATGGCTACACCTTC. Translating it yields CASRRGANRAILYGYTF.

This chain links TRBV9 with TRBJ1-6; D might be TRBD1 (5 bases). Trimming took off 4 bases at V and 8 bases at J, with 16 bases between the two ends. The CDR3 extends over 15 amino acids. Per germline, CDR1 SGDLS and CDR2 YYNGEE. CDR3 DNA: TGTGCCAGCAGCTACACCGGGGGGGGGGATTCACCCCTCCACTTT. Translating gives CASSYTGGGDSPLHF.

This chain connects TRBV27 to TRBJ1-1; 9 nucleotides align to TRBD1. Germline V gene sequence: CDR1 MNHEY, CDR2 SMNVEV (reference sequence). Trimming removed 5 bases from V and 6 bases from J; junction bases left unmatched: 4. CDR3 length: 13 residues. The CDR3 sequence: CASSPRTGAEAFF. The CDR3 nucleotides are TGTGCCAGCAGTCCCAGGACAGGGGCTGAAGCTTTCTTT.

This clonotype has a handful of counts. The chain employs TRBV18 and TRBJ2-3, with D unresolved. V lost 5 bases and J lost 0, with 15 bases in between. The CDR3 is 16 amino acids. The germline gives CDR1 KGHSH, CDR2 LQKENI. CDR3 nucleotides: TGTGCCAGCTCAACCTCTAGTGCCTCTAGCACAGATACGCAGTATTTT. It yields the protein CASSTSSASSTDTQYF. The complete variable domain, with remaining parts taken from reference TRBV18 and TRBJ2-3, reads NAGVMQNPRHLVRRRGQEARLRCSPMKGHSHVYWYRQLPEEGLKFMVYLQKENIIDESGMPKERFSAEFPKEGPSILRIQQVVRGDSAAYFCASSTSSASSTDTQYFGPGTRLTVL.

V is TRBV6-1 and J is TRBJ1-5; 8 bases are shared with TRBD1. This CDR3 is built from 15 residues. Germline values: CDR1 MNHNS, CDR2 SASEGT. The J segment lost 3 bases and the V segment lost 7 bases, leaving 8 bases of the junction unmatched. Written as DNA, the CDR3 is TGTGCCAGCACTAAAATGACAGGGGCCAATCAGCCCCAGCATTTT. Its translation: CASTKMTGANQPQHF.

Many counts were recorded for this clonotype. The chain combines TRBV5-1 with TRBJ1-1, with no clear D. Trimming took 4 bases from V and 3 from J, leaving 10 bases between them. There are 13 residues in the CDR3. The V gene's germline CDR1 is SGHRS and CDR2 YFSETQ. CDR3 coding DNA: TGCGCCAGCAGCGAGTCATCTTACACTGAAGCTTTCTTT. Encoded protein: CASSESSYTEAFF.

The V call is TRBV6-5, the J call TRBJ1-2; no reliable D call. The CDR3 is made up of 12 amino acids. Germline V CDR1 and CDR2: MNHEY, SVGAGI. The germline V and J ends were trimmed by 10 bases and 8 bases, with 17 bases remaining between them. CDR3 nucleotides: TGTGCCACCACCGTGGGCTCTCTAGGCTACACCTTC. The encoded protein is CATTVGSLGYTF.

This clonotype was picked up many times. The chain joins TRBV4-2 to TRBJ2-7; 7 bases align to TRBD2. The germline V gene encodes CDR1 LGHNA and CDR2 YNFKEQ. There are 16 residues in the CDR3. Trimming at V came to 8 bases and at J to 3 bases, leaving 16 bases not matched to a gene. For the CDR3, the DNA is TGTGCCAGCCGGGGGGAGAGCCAGCGGGGTATCTACGAGCAGTACTTC. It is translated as CASRGESQRGIYEQYF.

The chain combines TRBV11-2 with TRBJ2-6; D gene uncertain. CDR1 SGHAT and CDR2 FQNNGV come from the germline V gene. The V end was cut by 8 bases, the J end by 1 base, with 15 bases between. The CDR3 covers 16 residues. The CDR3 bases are TGTGCCAGCCCCTACAATCCCGGGTCTGGGGCCAACGTCCTGACTTTC. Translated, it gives CASPYNPGSGANVLTF.

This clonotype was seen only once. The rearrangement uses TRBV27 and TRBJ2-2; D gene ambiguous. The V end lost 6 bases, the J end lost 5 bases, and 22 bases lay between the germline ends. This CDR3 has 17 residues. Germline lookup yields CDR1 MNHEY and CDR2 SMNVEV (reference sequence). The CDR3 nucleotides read TGTGCCAGCAGCCACATCCCCCCGGGTAGAACGACCGGGGAGCTGTTTTTT. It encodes CASSHIPPGRTTGELFF.

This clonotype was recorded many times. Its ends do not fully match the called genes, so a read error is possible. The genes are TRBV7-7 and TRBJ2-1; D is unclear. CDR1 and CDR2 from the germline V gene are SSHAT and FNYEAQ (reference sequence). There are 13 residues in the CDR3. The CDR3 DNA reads TGTGCTAGCAGCTTAGTGGGTGACAATGAGCAGTTCTTC. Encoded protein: CASSLVGDNEQFF.

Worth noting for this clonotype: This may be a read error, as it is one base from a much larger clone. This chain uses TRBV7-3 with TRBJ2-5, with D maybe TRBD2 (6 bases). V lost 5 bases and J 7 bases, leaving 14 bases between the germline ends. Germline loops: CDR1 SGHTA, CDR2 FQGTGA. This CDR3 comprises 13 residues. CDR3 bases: TGTGCCAGCAGCCGCAGGGTCGGGGGGACCCAGTACTTC. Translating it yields CASSRRVGGTQYF.

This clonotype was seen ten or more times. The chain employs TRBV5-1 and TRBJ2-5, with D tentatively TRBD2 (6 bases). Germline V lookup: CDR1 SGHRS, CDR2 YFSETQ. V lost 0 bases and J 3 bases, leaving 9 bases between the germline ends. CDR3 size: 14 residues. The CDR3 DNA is TGCGCCAGCAGCTTGGGGACTACTAAAGAGACCCAGTACTTC. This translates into CASSLGTTKETQYF. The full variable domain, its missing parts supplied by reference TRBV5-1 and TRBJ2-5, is KAGVTQTPRYLIKTRGQQVTLSCSPISGHRSVSWYQQTPGQGLQFLFEYFSETQRNKGNFPGRFSGRQFSNSRSEMNVSTLELGDSALYLCASSLGTTKETQYFGPGTRLLVL.

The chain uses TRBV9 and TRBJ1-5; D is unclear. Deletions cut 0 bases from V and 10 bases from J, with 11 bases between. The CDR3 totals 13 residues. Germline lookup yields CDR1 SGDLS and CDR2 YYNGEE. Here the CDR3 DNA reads TGTGCCAGCAGCGTAGCTGGCGACGGTCCCCAGCATTTT. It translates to CASSVAGDGPQHF.

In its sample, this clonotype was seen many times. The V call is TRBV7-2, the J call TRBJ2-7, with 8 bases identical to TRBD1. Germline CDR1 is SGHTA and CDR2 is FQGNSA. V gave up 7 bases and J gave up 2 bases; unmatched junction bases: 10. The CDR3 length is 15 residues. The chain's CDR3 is CASTALTGATYEQYF. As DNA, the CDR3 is TGTGCCAGCACCGCCCTGACAGGGGCGACCTACGAGCAGTACTTC.

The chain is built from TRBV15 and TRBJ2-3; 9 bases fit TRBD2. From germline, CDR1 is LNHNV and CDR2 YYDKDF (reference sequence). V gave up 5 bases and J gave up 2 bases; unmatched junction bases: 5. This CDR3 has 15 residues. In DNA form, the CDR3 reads TGTGCCACCAGCTTCCGCGGGGGGGACACAGATACGCAGTATTTT. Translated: CATSFRGGDTDTQYF.

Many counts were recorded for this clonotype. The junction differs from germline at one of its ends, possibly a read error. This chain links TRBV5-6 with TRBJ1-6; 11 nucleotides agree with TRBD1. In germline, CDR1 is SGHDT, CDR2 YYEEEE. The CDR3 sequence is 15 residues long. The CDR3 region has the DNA TGTGCCAGCAACTTGAGAGGGACAGGGGGTTCACCCCTCCACTTT. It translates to CASNLRGTGGSPLHF.

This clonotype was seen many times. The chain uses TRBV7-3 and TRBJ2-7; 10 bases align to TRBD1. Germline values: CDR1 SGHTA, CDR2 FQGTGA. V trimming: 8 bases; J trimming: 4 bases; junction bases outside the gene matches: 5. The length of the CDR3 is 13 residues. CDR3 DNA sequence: TGTGCCAGCTCCGGGACAGGGGAGTACGAGCAGTACTTC. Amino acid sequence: CASSGTGEYEQYF.